This T cell receptor beta chain came from a study of cytomegalovirus exposure and HLA in healthy donors. Whole-study findings and limits: According to a later analysis, most TCR beta chains associated with CMV appeared HLA-restricted. It was about 180 TCR beta chains that were listed as cytomegalovirus-associated. Most TCR sequences showed up rarely, but some public TCRs showed up in many donors.

This clone was counted once. Its antigen is unknown. Germline loops: CDR1 SGHDN, CDR2 FVKESK. The CDR3 has 18 residues. V shed 0 bases and J 7 bases; nucleotides not matched to a gene: 18. Use of 60 Vbeta and 13 Jbeta primers characterized the PCR. TCRdb's copy holds only in-frame clones and misses some; the assay was immunoSEQ multiplex PCR. Found here are over 250,000 clones, 80% to 90% of them singletons; the top ten hold around 4.2%. The chain carries TRBV14 and TRBJ2-7, with 7 bases aligning to TRBD1. Sequencing was performed on PBMCs. The sequence derives from a man aged 40-55 years in good health and CMV-seropositive. CDR3 residues: CASSQERGFLGQLEEQYF. The CDR3 nucleotides read TGTGCCAGCAGCCAAGAAAGGGGCTTCTTGGGACAGCTCGAGGAGCAGTACTTC.